Listed below are T cell receptor beta chains from one sample, sequenced in a study of vaccination and CD4 T cells after COVID-19. No antigen is known for these receptors. TCRdb analysed the PCR reads with MiXCR anew, one entry per CDR3 protein. The sample consists of more than 12,000 distinct CDR3 sequences, around 48% of them appearing once. The sample comprised CD4+ T cells from blood, cultured in vitro. These receptor sequences come from a human donor who had recovered from COVID-19. Both conserved end residues are part of each CDR3. The order of the fields is CDR3 DNA, CDR3 protein, clone size, J gene, V gene, D gene. The D gene is left open where the match is weak. Clone sizes are given selectively: once, few, many, or a class where the clone is expanded.

cdr3_nt: TGTGCCATCGGGGGACAGAACTACGAGCAGTACTTC
cdr3_aa: CAIGGQNYEQYF
clone_size: -
j_call: TRBJ2-7
v_call: TRBV6-1
d_call: -

cdr3_nt: TGTGCCAGCAGTGGCTACGAGCAGTACTTC
cdr3_aa: CASSGYEQYF
clone_size: -
j_call: TRBJ2-7
v_call: TRBV6-1
d_call: -

cdr3_nt: TGTGCCAGCAGCCTGCAACAGGTCTCCGCTTTCTTT
cdr3_aa: CASSLQQVSAFF
clone_size: -
j_call: TRBJ1-1
v_call: TRBV5-5
d_call: -

cdr3_nt: TGTGCCAGCAGCCTAAGGGGCCTAGGCGAGCAGTTCTTC
cdr3_aa: CASSLRGLGEQFF
clone_size: -
j_call: TRBJ2-1
v_call: TRBV4-2
d_call: -

cdr3_nt: TGTGCCAGCAGTAGTCCGGGACAGGGAAATTCACCCCTCCACTTT
cdr3_aa: CASSSPGQGNSPLHF
clone_size: -
j_call: TRBJ1-6
v_call: TRBV28
d_call: TRBD1

cdr3_nt: TGTGCCAGCAGCCCCCGGACAGAGCGCAACTATGGCTACACCTTC
cdr3_aa: CASSPRTERNYGYTF
clone_size: -
j_call: TRBJ1-2
v_call: TRBV7-9
d_call: -

cdr3_nt: TGTGCCAGCAGTCGCCCGGACCCCGGCGCTGAAGCTTTCTTT
cdr3_aa: CASSRPDPGAEAFF
clone_size: -
j_call: TRBJ1-1
v_call: TRBV28
d_call: -

cdr3_nt: TGTGCCAGCAGCGCAGCGGGGGCACGGGAGCTGTTTTTT
cdr3_aa: CASSAAGARELFF
clone_size: -
j_call: TRBJ2-2
v_call: TRBV7-6
d_call: TRBD2

cdr3_nt: TGCAGCGTTGAACCCCGTGGGACAGGGGGGGACATTCAGTACTTC
cdr3_aa: CSVEPRGTGGDIQYF
clone_size: -
j_call: TRBJ2-4
v_call: TRBV29-1
d_call: TRBD1

cdr3_nt: TGTGCCAGCAGCTTAGGACAGGCTCGGGCTAATGAGCAGTTCTTC
cdr3_aa: CASSLGQARANEQFF
clone_size: few
j_call: TRBJ2-1
v_call: TRBV11-3
d_call: -

cdr3_nt: TGTGCCAGCAGCCAAGACCAGGGTCGAAGCGGAGAGACCCAGTACTTC
cdr3_aa: CASSQDQGRSGETQYF
clone_size: -
j_call: TRBJ2-5
v_call: TRBV4-2
d_call: -

cdr3_nt: TGTGCCAGCAGTTACAGATCAGCGAACACTGAAGCTTTCTTT
cdr3_aa: CASSYRSANTEAFF
clone_size: few
j_call: TRBJ1-1
v_call: TRBV6-5
d_call: -

cdr3_nt: TGTGCCAGCAGTCCGGACCGGACAGGGGGCTACGAGCAGTACTTC
cdr3_aa: CASSPDRTGGYEQYF
clone_size: -
j_call: TRBJ2-7
v_call: TRBV28
d_call: TRBD1

cdr3_nt: TGTGCCAGCAGTGAACAGGGGAATTCACCCCTCCACTTT
cdr3_aa: CASSEQGNSPLHF
clone_size: -
j_call: TRBJ1-6
v_call: TRBV2
d_call: -

cdr3_nt: TGTGCCAGCAGCTCCTACGGAATAACAGGACAGCCCCAGCATTTT
cdr3_aa: CASSSYGITGQPQHF
clone_size: few
j_call: TRBJ1-5
v_call: TRBV7-8
d_call: -

cdr3_nt: TGTGCCACCACCCGATGGACAGGGAGCACAGATACGCAGTATTTT
cdr3_aa: CATTRWTGSTDTQYF
clone_size: -
j_call: TRBJ2-3
v_call: TRBV15
d_call: TRBD1

cdr3_nt: TGCAGTGCTAGAGTAGGAGGGGAGGATAGCAATCAGCCCCAGCATTTT
cdr3_aa: CSARVGGEDSNQPQHF
clone_size: -
j_call: TRBJ1-5
v_call: TRBV20-1
d_call: -

cdr3_nt: TGTGCCAGCAGCACAGGTTTCTCCGACCTCCACTTT
cdr3_aa: CASSTGFSDLHF
clone_size: -
j_call: TRBJ1-6
v_call: TRBV6-1
d_call: -

cdr3_nt: TGTGCCAGCAGCTTAGCGTTAAGCGGGGGGGCCGGTCATACGCAGTATTTT
cdr3_aa: CASSLALSGGAGHTQYF
clone_size: large
j_call: TRBJ2-3
v_call: TRBV7-6
d_call: TRBD2

cdr3_nt: TGTGCCAGCCGTGGGGGAACTTATAATTCACCCCTCCACTTT
cdr3_aa: CASRGGTYNSPLHF
clone_size: few
j_call: TRBJ1-6
v_call: TRBV12-3/TRBV12-4
d_call: -